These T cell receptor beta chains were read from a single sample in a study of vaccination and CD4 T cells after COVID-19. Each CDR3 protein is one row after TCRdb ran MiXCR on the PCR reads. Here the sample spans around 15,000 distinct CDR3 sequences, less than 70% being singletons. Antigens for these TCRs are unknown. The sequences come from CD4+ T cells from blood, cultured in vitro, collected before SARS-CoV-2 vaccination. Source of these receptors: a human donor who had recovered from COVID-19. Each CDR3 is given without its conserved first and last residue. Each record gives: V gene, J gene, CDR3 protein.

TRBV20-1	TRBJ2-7	SARTSEVSPYEQY
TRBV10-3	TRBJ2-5	AISEPRETQY
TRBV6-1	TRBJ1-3	ASSRDGGNTIY
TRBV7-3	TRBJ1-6	ASSRGQNSPLH
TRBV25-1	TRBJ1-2	ASSESGDLGIDT
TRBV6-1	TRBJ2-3	ASSEGLAGGTDTQY
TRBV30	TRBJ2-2	AWRPRGTSTGELF
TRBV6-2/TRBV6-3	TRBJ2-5	ASSGRETQY
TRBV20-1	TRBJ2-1	SASLRIAGRNEQF
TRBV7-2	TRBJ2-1	ASSPGTDSYNEQF